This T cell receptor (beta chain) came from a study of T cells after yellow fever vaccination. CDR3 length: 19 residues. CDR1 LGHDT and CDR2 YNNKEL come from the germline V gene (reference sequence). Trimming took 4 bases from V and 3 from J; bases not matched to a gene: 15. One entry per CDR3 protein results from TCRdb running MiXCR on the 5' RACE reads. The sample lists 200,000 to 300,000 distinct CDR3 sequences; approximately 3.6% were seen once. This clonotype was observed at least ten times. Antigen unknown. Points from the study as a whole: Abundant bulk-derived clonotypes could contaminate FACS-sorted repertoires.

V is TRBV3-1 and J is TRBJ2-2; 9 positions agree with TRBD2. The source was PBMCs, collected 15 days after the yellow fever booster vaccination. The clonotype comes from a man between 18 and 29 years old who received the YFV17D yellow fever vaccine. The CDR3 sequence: CASSLRSLIGLAHTGELFF. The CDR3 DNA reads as TGTGCCAGCAGCCTAAGGAGCCTGATAGGACTAGCGCACACCGGGGAGCTGTTTTTT. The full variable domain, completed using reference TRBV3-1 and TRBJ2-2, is DTAVSQTPKYLVTQMGNDKSIKCEQNLGHDTMYWYKQDSKKFLKIMFSYNNKELIINETVPNRFSPKSPDKAHLNLHINSLELGDSAVYFCASSLRSLIGLAHTGELFFGEGSRLTVL.